Listed below are T cell receptor beta chains from one sample, sequenced in a study of CD8+CD57+ T cells in acquired aplastic anemia. TCRdb re-derived calls from the reads in MiXCR, one entry per CDR3 protein. In the table there are some 190,000 distinct CDR3 sequences, about half of which are singletons. Material for sequencing was sorted CD4+, CD8+, or CD8+CD57+ T cells (not recorded which) from PBMCs. The receptors originated from a human donor in good health. Both conserved end residues are part of each CDR3. The order of the fields is clone size, D gene, J gene, V gene, CDR3 protein, CDR3 DNA. The D gene is left open where the match is weak. Rows may omit the clone size; those that give it use once, few, many or a size class.

NA | NA | TRBJ1-2 | TRBV7-2 | CASSLEGRGYGYTF | TGTGCCAGCAGCTTAGAGGGCAGGGGATATGGCTACACCTTC
NA | TRBD1 | TRBJ1-1 | TRBV10-3 | CAISGGTGEGVTEAFF | TGTGCCATCAGTGGAGGGACAGGGGAAGGAGTGACTGAAGCTTTCTTT
many | NA | TRBJ2-7 | TRBV5-1 | CASSTVPSYEQYF | TGCGCCAGCAGTACCGTCCCCTCCTACGAGCAGTACTTC
many | NA | TRBJ1-4 | TRBV2 | CASRTATNEKLFF | TGTGCCAGCAGGACAGCAACTAATGAAAAACTGTTTTTT
NA | NA | TRBJ1-1 | TRBV29-1 | CSVGVGLNTEAFF | TGCAGCGTTGGAGTCGGATTGAACACTGAAGCTTTCTTT
NA | NA | TRBJ1-2 | TRBV7-6 | CASSLGQSGYTF | TGTGCCAGCAGCTTAGGACAATCCGGCTACACCTTC
many | NA | TRBJ2-3 | TRBV5-1 | CASSLALGTDTQYF | TGCGCCAGCAGCTTGGCCCTAGGCACAGATACGCAGTATTTT
once | TRBD1 | TRBJ1-6 | TRBV7-9 | CASSKGAGNSPLHF | TGTGCCAGCAGTAAGGGGGCCGGGAATTCACCCCTCCACTTT
NA | TRBD1 | TRBJ2-5 | TRBV20-1 | CSAEGTGETQYF | TGCAGTGCGGAGGGGACAGGGGAGACCCAGTACTTC
few | NA | TRBJ1-2 | TRBV7-9 | CASSCANYGYTF | TGTGCCAGCAGCTGTGCTAACTATGGCTACACCTTC
many | NA | TRBJ2-2 | TRBV7-2 | CASSLVGSAANTGELFF | TGTGCCAGCAGCTTAGTCGGGTCAGCAGCGAACACCGGGGAGCTGTTTTTT
NA | NA | TRBJ2-5 | TRBV5-4 | CASSLVGGRETQYF | TGTGCCAGCAGCTTGGTGGGGGGCCGGGAGACCCAGTACTTC
NA | NA | TRBJ2-2 | TRBV10-1 | CASSIRGSTGELFF | TGCGCCAGCAGTATCAGGGGCAGCACCGGGGAGCTGTTTTTT
many | NA | TRBJ2-1 | TRBV19 | CASSTLSGGSEQFF | TGTGCCAGTAGTACACTTTCAGGGGGGTCTGAGCAGTTCTTC
NA | NA | TRBJ2-5 | TRBV12-3/TRBV12-4 | CASSFGVKETQYF | TGTGCCAGCAGTTTCGGTGTCAAAGAGACCCAGTACTTC
NA | TRBD1 | TRBJ2-3 | TRBV25-1 | CASSVYPGQGAVADTQYF | TGTGCCAGCAGCGTATACCCGGGACAGGGGGCGGTGGCAGATACGCAGTATTTT
few | NA | TRBJ1-1 | TRBV6-1 | CASRSPMNTEAFF | TGTGCCAGCAGAAGCCCTATGAACACTGAAGCTTTCTTT
few | NA | TRBJ2-2 | TRBV24-1 | CATSLNTGELFF | TGTGCCACCAGTCTCAACACCGGGGAGCTGTTTTTT
few | NA | TRBJ2-3 | TRBV29-1 | CSAGRGDTQYF | TGCAGCGCCGGAAGGGGGGATACGCAGTATTTT
NA | TRBD1 | TRBJ2-5 | TRBV10-3 | CATSSLTGEETQYF | TGTGCCACCAGTAGTTTGACAGGGGAAGAGACCCAGTACTTC
many | NA | TRBJ1-6 | TRBV3-1 | CASSLQGPLHF | TGTGCCAGCAGCCTTCAGGGACCCCTCCACTTT
many | NA | TRBJ1-5 | TRBV12-3/TRBV12-4 | CASSLRTGKRDQPQHF | TGTGCCAGCAGTTTACGCACAGGGAAAAGGGATCAGCCCCAGCATTTT
NA | NA | TRBJ1-1 | TRBV7-9 | CASSFTGTEAFF | TGTGCCAGCAGCTTTACAGGGACTGAAGCTTTCTTT
NA | TRBD1 | TRBJ1-5 | TRBV12-3/TRBV12-4 | CASSFTGTDSNQPQHF | TGTGCCAGCAGTTTCACCGGGACAGATAGCAATCAGCCCCAGCATTTT
NA | TRBD2 | TRBJ2-1 | TRBV6-2/TRBV6-3 | CASSYSGLGDNEQFF | TGTGCCAGCAGTTACTCGGGACTAGGGGACAATGAGCAGTTCTTC
medium-sized | NA | TRBJ1-6 | TRBV10-3 | CAISERGNSPLHF | TGTGCCATCAGTGAGAGGGGTAATTCACCCCTCCACTTT
NA | NA | TRBJ2-5 | TRBV29-1 | CSVEGQVGTQYF | TGCAGCGTTGAAGGACAGGTTGGGACCCAGTACTTC
NA | NA | TRBJ2-1 | TRBV24-1 | CASQPTDEQFF | TGTGCTAGCCAGCCCACGGACGAGCAGTTCTTC
few | NA | TRBJ2-2 | TRBV19 | CASSIGGGELFF | TGTGCCAGTAGTATAGGGGGCGGGGAGCTGTTTTTT
NA | TRBD2 | TRBJ2-3 | TRBV24-1 | CATSDPRLAGGTDTQYF | TGTGCCACCAGTGATCCCAGACTAGCGGGAGGCACAGATACGCAGTATTTT
few | TRBD1 | TRBJ2-1 | TRBV11-2 | CASSPTGTATRNEQFF | TGTGCCAGCAGCCCAACTGGGACAGCTACTAGGAATGAGCAGTTCTTC
few | NA | TRBJ2-1 | TRBV30 | CAWSHGTLYNEQFF | TGTGCCTGGAGCCACGGGACACTTTACAATGAGCAGTTCTTC
NA | NA | TRBJ2-2 | TRBV2 | CASSQSYTGELFF | TGTGCCAGCAGCCAGTCTTACACCGGGGAGCTGTTTTTT
NA | TRBD2 | TRBJ2-5 | TRBV20-1 | CSARDLRLAGERETQYF | TGCAGTGCTAGAGATCTCCGACTAGCTGGGGAAAGGGAGACCCAGTACTTC
many | TRBD2 | TRBJ2-1 | TRBV20-1 | CSARAAGAYNEQFF | TGCAGTGCTAGAGCGGCGGGAGCCTACAATGAGCAGTTCTTC
few | NA | TRBJ2-7 | TRBV7-9 | CASSLATYEQYF | TGTGCCAGCAGCTTAGCAACCTACGAGCAGTACTTC
NA | TRBD1 | TRBJ2-5 | TRBV19 | CASRGQGATQYF | TGTGCCAGTAGGGGACAGGGGGCGACCCAGTACTTC
NA | NA | TRBJ1-2 | TRBV19 | CASSNMGGGYTF | TGTGCCAGTAGCAACATGGGGGGTGGCTACACCTTC
NA | NA | TRBJ2-5 | TRBV24-1 | CATSEGAQETQYF | TGTGCCACCAGTGAAGGGGCCCAAGAGACCCAGTACTTC
NA | NA | TRBJ2-7 | TRBV20-1 | CSARGGGSAGEQYF | TGCAGTGCTAGAGGTGGTGGATCCGCCGGCGAGCAGTACTTC
many | TRBD2 | TRBJ2-2 | TRBV20-1 | CSARPPGGTGELFF | TGCAGTGCTAGACCCCCGGGGGGAACCGGGGAGCTGTTTTTT
NA | TRBD2 | TRBJ2-2 | TRBV19 | CASQSGRGTGELFF | TGTGCCAGTCAGAGCGGGAGGGGGACCGGGGAGCTGTTTTTT